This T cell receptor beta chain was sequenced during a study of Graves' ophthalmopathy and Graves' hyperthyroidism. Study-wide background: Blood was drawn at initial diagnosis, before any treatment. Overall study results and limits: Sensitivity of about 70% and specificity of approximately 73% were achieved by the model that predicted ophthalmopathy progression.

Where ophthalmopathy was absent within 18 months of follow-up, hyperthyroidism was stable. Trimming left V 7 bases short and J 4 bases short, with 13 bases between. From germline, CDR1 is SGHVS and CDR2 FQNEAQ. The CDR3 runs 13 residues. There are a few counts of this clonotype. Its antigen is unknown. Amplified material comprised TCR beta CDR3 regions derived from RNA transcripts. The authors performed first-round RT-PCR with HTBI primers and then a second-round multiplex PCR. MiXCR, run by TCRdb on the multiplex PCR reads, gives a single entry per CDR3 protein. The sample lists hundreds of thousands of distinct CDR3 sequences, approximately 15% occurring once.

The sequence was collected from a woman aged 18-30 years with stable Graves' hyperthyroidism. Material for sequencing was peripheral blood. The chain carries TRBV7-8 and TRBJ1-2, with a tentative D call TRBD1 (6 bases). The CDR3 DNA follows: TGTGCCAGCACCCACAGGGAGGGCTATGGCTACACCTTC. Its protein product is CASTHREGYGYTF.